The TCR beta chain under discussion was sequenced for a study of control samples from healthy donors and cancer patients. The ends lost 7 bases at V and 6 bases at J; junction bases unmatched: 2. Germline V lookup: CDR1 PRHDT, CDR2 FYEKMQ (reference sequence). CDR3 size: 12 residues. In this sample, this clone turned up once. This table comes from immunoSEQ multiplex PCR, and its TCRdb copy is limited to in-frame clones, with some not included. Seen here are 78,000 or so clones, about 88% observed once, and the top ten hold around 5.7%. The sequencing sample was made of blood. The TCR was taken from a woman aged 45-65 years in good health. The chain links TRBV13 to TRBJ2-3, with TRBD2 matching over 9 bases. The CDR3 DNA sequence: TGTGCCAGCATGAGCGGGGGGGATACGCAGTATTTT. Protein sequence: CASMSGGDTQYF.